The 20 T cell receptor beta chains given below trace back to one sample, sequenced in a study of blood T cell repertoires in COVID-19. Some clones are missing from TCRdb's copy, which holds only in-frame ones; the method was immunoSEQ multiplex PCR. The data show around 210,000 clones, 86% seen once. The sequenced material came from peripheral blood. The receptors originated from a woman in her seventies with acute or convalescent COVID-19.

The genes are TRBV9 and TRBJ1-2; 8 nucleotides align to TRBD1. Unmatched junction bases numbered 2, after V lost 2 bases and J lost 2 bases. Germline V gene lookup returns CDR1 SGDLS and CDR2 YYNGEE. This CDR3 is 14 amino acids long. This CDR3 is CASSVRQGNYGYTF. For the CDR3, the DNA is TGTGCCAGCAGCGTGAGACAGGGGAACTATGGCTACACCTTC. Full variable domain (remainder filled in from reference TRBV9 and TRBJ1-2): DSGVTQTPKHLITATGQRVTLRCSPRSGDLSVYWYQQSLDQGLQFLIQYYNGEERAKGNILERFSAQQFPDLHSELNLSSLELGDSALYFCASSVRQGNYGYTFGSGTRLTVV.

The DNA for the CDR3 is TGTGCCAGCAGCGAATGGGAGGGGCCCTATGGCTACACCTTC. Its translation: CASSEWEGPYGYTF. J is TRBJ1-2 and V is TRBV21-1. TRBV21-1 is deemed a pseudogene. The length of the CDR3 is 14 residues.

The rearrangement uses TRBV9 and TRBJ1-2; 7 bases are shared with TRBD1. The CDR3 sequence is 13 residues long. Germline CDR1 and CDR2: SGDLS and YYNGEE. The J segment lost 5 bases and the V segment lost 4 bases, leaving 5 bases of the junction unmatched. In DNA, the CDR3 is TGTGCCAGCAGCCCACGACAGGGTTATGGCTACACCTTC. This encodes CASSPRQGYGYTF. The full variable domain, with the rest looked up from reference TRBV9 and TRBJ1-2, is DSGVTQTPKHLITATGQRVTLRCSPRSGDLSVYWYQQSLDQGLQFLIQYYNGEERAKGNILERFSAQQFPDLHSELNLSSLELGDSALYFCASSPRQGYGYTFGSGTRLTVV.

The chain is built from TRBV11-2 and TRBJ1-2, with D unresolved. This CDR3 is built from 13 residues. Germline lookup yields CDR1 SGHAT and CDR2 FQNNGV. The V end lost 0 bases, the J end lost 5 bases, and 7 bases lay between the germline ends. The CDR3 region is CASSLDPQYGYTF. CDR3 DNA: TGTGCCAGCAGCTTAGACCCCCAGTATGGCTACACCTTC.

The genes are TRBV28 and TRBJ2-1, with TRBD2 identical over 8 bases. The CDR3 runs to 14 residues. V gave up 5 bases and J gave up 6 bases; unmatched junction bases: 6. Germline V gives CDR1 MDHEN, CDR2 SYDVKM. The CDR3 sequence: CASSVSAGANEQFF. Written as DNA, the CDR3 is TGTGCCAGCAGTGTTTCAGCGGGAGCCAATGAGCAGTTCTTC.

This clone was seen a handful of times. This rearrangement joins TRBV7-2 to TRBJ2-7, with TRBD2 matching 8 bases. Germline lookup yields CDR1 SGHTA and CDR2 FQGNSA. The junction had 11 bases not matched to a gene; V was cut back by 4 bases and J by 6 bases. The CDR3 consists of 15 residues. CDR3 DNA: TGTGCCAGCAGCTCACAGACCAGCGGGGGCTCCGAGCAGTACTTC. Protein sequence: CASSSQTSGGSEQYF.

The chain combines TRBV19 with TRBJ2-3, with a possible D match to TRBD2 (5 bases). CDR3 length: 16 amino acids. The germline V gene has CDR1 LNHDA and CDR2 SQIVND (reference sequence). V was pared by 5 bases and J by 6 bases, with 21 bases between. The CDR3: CASSSTSGPPGDTQYF. CDR3 bases: TGTGCCAGTAGTTCTACCAGCGGACCTCCGGGCGATACGCAGTATTTT.

The chain has TRBV5-1 and TRBJ1-1; tentatively, D is TRBD1 (5 bases). Germline-derived CDR1 and CDR2 are SGHRS and YFSETQ. Trimming shortened V by 1 base and J by 4 bases, and 11 bases separated the two germline ends. The CDR3 covers 14 residues. The DNA of the CDR3 is TGCGCCAGCAGCTTGTGGGGGGGAGGCACTGAAGCTTTCTTT. Amino acid sequence: CASSLWGGGTEAFF.

For the CDR3, the DNA is TGTGCCAGCAGCTTCGGGGGTTTAGGGGAAAAACTGTTTTTT. It encodes CASSFGGLGEKLFF. V and J are TRBV5-5 and TRBJ1-4, with TRBD1 as a possible D gene (5 bases). The V gene lost 2 bases and the J gene lost 8 bases, with 13 bases spanning the gap. In germline, CDR1 is SGHKS, CDR2 YYEKEE (reference sequence). The CDR3 contains 14 residues.

This chain uses TRBV28 with TRBJ2-1, with a weak D call TRBD1 (8 bases). V lost 4 bases and J 1 base, leaving 17 bases between the germline ends. The V gene's germline CDR1 is MDHEN and CDR2 SYDVKM. The CDR3 runs 17 residues. In DNA, the CDR3 is TGTGCCAGCAGTTCAACAGGGGGGGTTAGGTCCTACAATGAGCAGTTCTTC. This codes for CASSSTGGVRSYNEQFF.

The chain combines TRBV9 with TRBJ1-1, with D possibly matching TRBD1 (5 bases). V was pared by 3 bases and J by 4 bases, with 7 bases between. The CDR3 length is 12 residues. Germline CDR1 and CDR2: SGDLS and YYNGEE. The CDR3 region has the DNA TGTGCCAGCAGCGGACAGCTCACTGAAGCTTTCTTT. Protein: CASSGQLTEAFF.

The CDR3 nucleotides read TGTGCCACCAGTGAACTGGCGGCGGCGGATTACAATGAGCAGTTCTTC. Translated, it gives CATSELAAADYNEQFF. This chain links TRBV24-1 with TRBJ2-1; no reliable D call. Per germline, CDR1 KGHDR and CDR2 SFDVKD. Trimming removed 4 bases from V and 4 bases from J, with 16 bases in between. This CDR3 spans 16 amino acids.

The rearrangement joins TRBV19 to TRBJ1-2; TRBD1 is a possible D gene (5 bases). The CDR3 contains 18 residues. In germline, CDR1 is LNHDA, CDR2 SQIVND (reference sequence). V was trimmed by 1 base and J by 0 bases, leaving 18 bases between them. This chain's CDR3 is CASSIGRAGMRSNYGYTF. In nucleotides, the CDR3 is TGTGCCAGTAGTATAGGCCGGGCAGGGATGAGATCTAACTATGGCTACACCTTC.

The V and J genes are TRBV27 and TRBJ2-6; TRBD1 matches 7 bases. The V gene end was trimmed by 3 bases and the J gene end by 2 bases; junction bases not matched to a gene: 4. The germline CDR1 and CDR2 sequences are MNHEY and SMNVEV (reference sequence). The CDR3 spans 16 residues. The chain's CDR3 is CASSFIGGAGANVLTF. CDR3 sequence (DNA): TGTGCCAGCAGTTTCATAGGGGGCGCTGGGGCCAACGTCCTGACTTTC. Drawing the rest from reference TRBV27 and TRBJ2-6, the complete variable domain is EAQVTQNPRYLITVTGKKLTVTCSQNMNHEYMSWYRQDPGLGLRQIYYSMNVEVTDKGDVPEGYKVSRKEKRNFPLILESPSPNQTSLYFCASSFIGGAGANVLTFGAGSRLTVL.

The rearrangement uses TRBV1 and TRBJ2-7; TRBD1 was called by the table and not checked on the DNA. TRBV1 is given as a pseudogene. The CDR3 extends over 16 amino acids. The CDR3 nucleotides are TGCACCAGCAGCCAAGATCCTCGTAGACATACTTACGAGCAGTACTTC. This sequence encodes CTSSQDPRRHTYEQYF.

The chain combines TRBV28 with TRBJ2-2; the D gene is possibly TRBD2 (5 bases). This CDR3 has 15 residues. Between the trimmed V and J ends, which lost 7 bases and 5 bases, there was a span of 17 bases. Germline V lookup: CDR1 MDHEN, CDR2 SYDVKM. The CDR3 loop is CASTPRPRGTGELFF. The CDR3 DNA sequence: TGTGCCAGCACCCCCCGGCCCCGAGGGACCGGGGAGCTGTTTTTT.

V gene TRBV29-1 combines with J gene TRBJ1-2; D is undetermined. V was cut by 4 bases and J by 8 bases, with 11 bases left in between. The germline CDR1 and CDR2 sequences are SQVTM and ANQGSEA. This CDR3 has 11 amino acids. The CDR3: CSVAGYEGYTF. The CDR3 region has the DNA TGCAGCGTTGCAGGCTACGAGGGCTACACCTTC. Together with reference TRBV29-1 and TRBJ1-2, the CDR3 gives the full variable domain: SAVISQKPSRDICQRGTSLTIQCQVDSQVTMMFWYRQQPGQSLTLIATANQGSEATYESGFVIDKFPISRPNLTFSTLTVSNMSPEDSSIYLCSVAGYEGYTFGSGTRLTVV.

J is TRBJ2-7 and V is TRBV6-6; 12 nucleotides agree with TRBD2. The V and J ends lost 4 bases and 2 bases, in that order; junction bases with no gene match: 6. The CDR3 has 16 amino acids. Germline assignment: CDR1 MNHNY and CDR2 SVGAGI (reference sequence). The CDR3 bases are TGTGCCAGCAGTTCCCGGACTAGCGGGATTACCTACGAGCAGTACTTC. Translation gives CASSSRTSGITYEQYF.

V is TRBV7-9 and J is TRBJ1-3; TRBD1 is a possible D gene (5 bases). This CDR3 region has 17 residues. Per germline, CDR1 SEHNR and CDR2 FQNEAQ (reference sequence). The V end lost 5 bases, the J end lost 0 bases, and 17 bases lay between the germline ends. Written as DNA, the CDR3 is TGTGCCAGCAGCCCTCTGGGCAGGGCTTACTCTGGAAACACCATATATTTT. This codes for CASSPLGRAYSGNTIYF. Combining the CDR3 with reference TRBV7-9 and TRBJ1-3 gives the whole variable domain DTGVSQNPRHKITKRGQNVTFRCDPISEHNRLYWYRQTLGQGPEFLTYFQNEAQLEKSRLLSDRFSAERPKGSFSTLEIQRTEQGDSAMYLCASSPLGRAYSGNTIYFGEGSWLTVV.

This sequence joins TRBV12-3 or TRBV12-4 and TRBJ1-1; D is ambiguous. The CDR3 runs 13 residues. Trimming took off 1 base at V and 1 base at J, with 4 bases between the two ends. CDR3 DNA: TGTGCCAGCAGTTTAGTACAGAACACTGAAGCTTTCTTT. Translation gives CASSLVQNTEAFF.